Listed here are 16 T cell receptor beta chains from one sample, sequenced in a study of blood T cell repertoires in COVID-19. Data came from immunoSEQ multiplex PCR; TCRdb stores just in-frame clones and leaves some out. The sample consists of about 260,000 clones, around four fifths of them appearing once. Source material: peripheral blood. All receptors come from a man aged 55 to 70 with acute or convalescent COVID-19.

This clone was observed once. This chain uses TRBV3-1 (or the pseudogene TRBV3-2) with TRBJ2-1, with D tentatively TRBD2 (7 bases). V was shortened by 0 bases and J by 7 bases, with 13 bases between the two germline ends. Per germline, CDR1 LGHDT and CDR2 YNNKEL (reference sequence). This CDR3 contains 15 residues. CDR3 sequence: CASSQDVRGGNEQFF. As DNA, the CDR3 is TGTGCCAGCAGCCAAGATGTGAGGGGGGGGAATGAGCAGTTCTTC.

The rearrangement links TRBV2 to TRBJ1-1, with 7 bases identical to TRBD1. Looked up from germline, CDR1 is SNHLY and CDR2 is FYNNEI. CDR3 length: 14 residues. V dropped 7 bases and J dropped 0; count of bases not matched to a gene: 5. CDR3 sequence (DNA): TGTGCCAGCAAGGGGGCGAGCATGAACACTGAAGCTTTCTTT. This gives the protein CASKGASMNTEAFF.

This chain links TRBV6-5 with TRBJ1-1; D perhaps matches TRBD1 (6 bases). Germline CDR1 is MNHEY and CDR2 is SVGAGI. The CDR3 has 13 amino acids. V lost 2 bases, J lost 11 bases, and 15 bases lay in between. CDR3 protein: CASSYAPQGMAFF. The CDR3, as DNA: TGTGCCAGCAGTTACGCTCCTCAGGGGATGGCTTTCTTT.

J is TRBJ2-5 and V is TRBV29-1; weak D call: TRBD2 (6 bases). V was shortened by 8 bases and J by 5 bases, with 15 bases between the two germline ends. This CDR3 has 12 residues. The germline gives CDR1 SQVTM, CDR2 ANQGSEA. The CDR3: CSSSPGVETQYF. CDR3 in DNA: TGCAGCTCTTCGCCGGGGGTGGAGACCCAGTACTTC.

The gene calls are TRBV6-2 or TRBV6-3 and TRBJ1-1; D possibly corresponds to TRBD1 (6 bases). CDR1 is MNHEY and CDR2 is SVGEGT in the germline V gene. CDR3 length: 15 residues. V lost 5 bases, J lost 1 base, and 14 bases lay in between. The CDR3 loop is CASSKPATGNTEAFF. The CDR3 region has the DNA TGTGCCAGCAGTAAGCCGGCGACAGGGAACACTGAAGCTTTCTTT.

The chain joins TRBV15 to TRBJ2-5, with no clear D. This CDR3 is built from 13 residues. The V end lost 0 bases, the J end lost 3 bases, and 5 bases lay between the germline ends. The germline V gene has CDR1 LNHNV and CDR2 YYDKDF (reference sequence). CDR3 region: CATSRDPEETQYF. CDR3 bases: TGTGCCACCAGCAGAGATCCCGAAGAGACCCAGTACTTC.

The chain has TRBV15 and TRBJ2-7; D remains unclear. The ends were cut back, 1 base at V and 4 bases at J, with 14 bases in the middle. The CDR3 has 15 amino acids. Germline V gene sequence: CDR1 LNHNV, CDR2 YYDKDF (reference sequence). The DNA of the CDR3 is TGTGCCACCAGCAGAGGTCGCCACGGGTCATACGAGCAGTACTTC. Its translation: CATSRGRHGSYEQYF.

This chain uses TRBV10-3 with TRBJ1-5, with 7 bases that match TRBD1. The CDR3 sequence is 18 residues long. Looked up from germline, CDR1 is ENHRY and CDR2 is SYGVKD. V lost 0 bases, J lost 2 bases, and 10 bases stayed unmatched. The CDR3 DNA follows: TGTGCCATCAGTGAGTCTGGTAGGGGGCTGGTCGGCAATCAGCCCCAGCATTTT. Its protein is CAISESGRGLVGNQPQHF.

V and J are TRBV7-6 and TRBJ2-3; TRBD2 matches at 11 bases. CDR3 length equals 17 residues. After removal of 5 bases from V and 6 bases from J, the junction contained 13 bases not matched to a gene. In germline, CDR1 is SGHVS, CDR2 FNYEAQ. The CDR3 nucleotides are TGTGCCAGCAGCCAGAGGACTAGCGGGCCTAGCAGGGATACGCAGTATTTT. Translation: CASSQRTSGPSRDTQYF. Filled out from reference TRBV7-6 and TRBJ2-3, the complete variable domain reads GAGVSQSPRYKVTKRGQDVALRCDPISGHVSLYWYRQALGQGPEFLTYFNYEAQQDKSGLPNDRFSAERPEGSISTLTIQRTEQRDSAMYRCASSQRTSGPSRDTQYFGPGTRLTVL.

The genes are TRBV14 and TRBJ2-1, with D tentatively TRBD2 (6 bases). Germline V CDR1 and CDR2: SGHDN, FVKESK. The V end was cut by 3 bases, the J end by 2 bases, with 26 bases between. The CDR3 length is 20 residues. CDR3 DNA: TGTGCCAGCAGCCACTCGTTCTTATCAGCTAGCGCCAATGCCTACAATGAGCAGTTCTTC. Its protein is CASSHSFLSASANAYNEQFF.

This clone was detected a few times. This sequence joins TRBV15 and TRBJ1-6; 9 bases are shared with TRBD1. The CDR3 length is 20 residues. Trimming took 1 base from V and 6 from J; bases not matched to a gene: 16. The germline V gene has CDR1 LNHNV and CDR2 YYDKDF (reference sequence). The CDR3: CATSRAGGQGVGNVNSPLHF. The CDR3 region has the DNA TGTGCCACCAGCAGAGCCGGGGGACAGGGTGTAGGCAATGTTAATTCACCCCTCCACTTT.

This clone was detected once. The chain has TRBV7-9 and TRBJ2-3; 9 bases match TRBD2. J was trimmed by 2 bases and V by 5 bases; bases with no gene match: 14. CDR1 is SEHNR, CDR2 FQNEAQ, per germline (reference sequence). The CDR3 extends over 18 amino acids. DNA of the CDR3: TGTGCCAGCAGCCTCCTTAGCGGGAGCCGACGTAACACAGATACGCAGTATTTT. Its translation is CASSLLSGSRRNTDTQYF.

This chain links TRBV23-1 with TRBJ1-1; D remains unclear. TRBV23-1 is placed among ORFs of uncertain function. V lost 0 bases and J 7 bases, leaving 9 bases between the germline ends. This CDR3 is built from 13 residues. CDR3 loop: CASSQSFGIEAFF. DNA for the CDR3: TGCGCCAGCAGTCAATCATTTGGCATTGAAGCTTTCTTT.

The rearrangement joins TRBV18 to TRBJ2-7; 8 positions agree with TRBD2. Germline values: CDR1 KGHSH, CDR2 LQKENI. V was clipped by 2 bases and J by 6 bases; unmatched bases: 9. This CDR3 is built from 15 residues. Written as DNA, the CDR3 is TGTGCCAGCTCACCAGAGGCGGGGGGTAGGGGCGAGCAGTACTTC. Translation: CASSPEAGGRGEQYF.

The chain employs TRBV18 and TRBJ2-5; 8 positions match TRBD1. CDR1 is KGHSH and CDR2 is LQKENI in the germline V gene. The junction had 4 bases not matched to a gene; V was cut back by 3 bases and J by 1 base. The CDR3 consists of 15 residues. The CDR3 is CASSPPGQGQETQYF. The CDR3, as DNA: TGTGCCAGCTCACCCCCAGGACAGGGCCAAGAGACCCAGTACTTC.

This clone occurred once. The V and J genes are TRBV7-2 and TRBJ2-1; 13 nucleotides align to TRBD2. Germline CDR1 reads SGHTA; CDR2 reads FQGNSA. This CDR3 is 13 amino acids long. V trimming: 11 bases; J trimming: 9 bases; junction bases outside the gene matches: 7. In DNA, the CDR3 is TGTGCCTTAGGACTAGCGGGAGTGGGTGAGCAGTTCTTC. This translates into CALGLAGVGEQFF.